A selection of T cell receptor beta chains follows, all from one sample in a study of quantifying T cell responses using KT2 cells. MiXCR, run by TCRdb on the UMI-ligation and nested PCR reads, gives a single entry per CDR3 protein. The sample includes tens of thousands of distinct CDR3 sequences, 11% of them seen just once. Sample: PBMCs spiked with cells of the T cell clone KT2. The receptors shown here come from a human donor. The CDR3 runs from the conserved cysteine through the conserved F or W. D genes are given only for firm matches. The size field is filled for only some rows; it gives once, few, many or a size class.

j_call	d_call	v_call	clone_size	cdr3_aa	cdr3_nt
TRBJ2-7	.	TRBV5-4	.	CASSSQTPNPYEQYF	TGTGCCAGCAGCTCACAAACTCCGAACCCCTACGAGCAGTACTTC
TRBJ1-2	TRBD1	TRBV7-9	.	CASSFVGTGSYGYTF	TGTGCCAGCAGCTTCGTAGGGACAGGCTCATATGGCTACACCTTC
TRBJ1-4	TRBD1	TRBV2	.	CASSPTGFREKLFF	TGTGCCAGCAGTCCGACAGGGTTCAGGGAAAAACTGTTTTTT
TRBJ1-5	.	TRBV20-1	many	CSASPGEDWQPQHF	TGCAGTGCTAGTCCCGGGGAGGACTGGCAGCCCCAGCATTTT
TRBJ1-2	.	TRBV7-9	.	CASSSNTIGGLNPNYGYTF	TGTGCCAGCAGCTCCAACACAATCGGGGGGCTGAACCCTAACTATGGCTACACCTTC
TRBJ2-3	.	TRBV20-1	.	CSASPRDASTDTQYF	TGCAGTGCTAGCCCCCGGGATGCTAGCACAGATACGCAGTATTTT
TRBJ2-7	TRBD1	TRBV28	.	CASRAGTGDYEQYF	TGTGCCAGCAGGGCCGGGACAGGGGACTACGAGCAGTACTTC
TRBJ2-1	TRBD2	TRBV12-3/TRBV12-4	.	CASSLLAGGPNEQFF	TGTGCCAGCAGTTTACTAGCGGGAGGGCCTAATGAGCAGTTCTTC
TRBJ2-2	.	TRBV29-1	.	CSVARKLAGELFF	TGCAGCGTTGCCCGGAAGCTGGCCGGGGAGCTGTTTTTT
TRBJ2-3	TRBD1	TRBV3-1	.	CASSYGQGAGDTQYF	TGTGCCAGCAGCTATGGACAGGGGGCGGGGGATACGCAGTATTTT
TRBJ2-1	.	TRBV3-1	many	CASSQARDYNEQFF	TGTGCCAGCAGCCAAGCAAGGGATTACAATGAGCAGTTCTTC
TRBJ2-1	.	TRBV4-1	few	CASRLQVNYNYEQFF	TGCGCCAGCAGGCTACAAGTCAACTACAACTATGAGCAGTTCTTC
TRBJ2-7	.	TRBV30	many	CAWSDRHEQYF	TGTGCCTGGAGTGATCGACACGAGCAGTACTTC
TRBJ2-3	.	TRBV7-9	.	CASRALTDTQYF	TGTGCCAGCCGGGCCCTCACAGATACGCAGTATTTT
TRBJ2-5	.	TRBV6-5	few	CAIRFRDGGLETQYF	TGTGCCATCCGATTTCGGGACGGAGGGCTAGAGACCCAGTACTTC
TRBJ2-7	.	TRBV4-2	many	CASSQEKNQYSYEQYF	TGTGCCAGCAGCCAAGAAAAAAATCAATACTCCTACGAGCAGTACTTC